This T cell receptor beta chain was found in a study of technical replicates of blood from several donors. The repertoire was sequenced with immunoSEQ multiplex PCR; TCRdb's copy has only in-frame clones and lacks some. The sample has about 76,000 clones; approximately 96% are singletons. From germline, CDR1 is MNHEY and CDR2 SMNVEV (reference sequence). The V and J ends lost 3 bases and 1 base, in that order; junction bases with no gene match: 6. The CDR3 has 16 amino acids. Sequenced input: T cells isolated from PBMCs. The receptor was derived from a human donor in good health. The V call is TRBV27, the J call TRBJ2-1; 7 nucleotides align to TRBD2. For the CDR3, the DNA is TGTGCCAGCAGTTTTCGGGAGGCCATATCCTACAATGAGCAGTTCTTC. It yields the protein CASSFREAISYNEQFF.